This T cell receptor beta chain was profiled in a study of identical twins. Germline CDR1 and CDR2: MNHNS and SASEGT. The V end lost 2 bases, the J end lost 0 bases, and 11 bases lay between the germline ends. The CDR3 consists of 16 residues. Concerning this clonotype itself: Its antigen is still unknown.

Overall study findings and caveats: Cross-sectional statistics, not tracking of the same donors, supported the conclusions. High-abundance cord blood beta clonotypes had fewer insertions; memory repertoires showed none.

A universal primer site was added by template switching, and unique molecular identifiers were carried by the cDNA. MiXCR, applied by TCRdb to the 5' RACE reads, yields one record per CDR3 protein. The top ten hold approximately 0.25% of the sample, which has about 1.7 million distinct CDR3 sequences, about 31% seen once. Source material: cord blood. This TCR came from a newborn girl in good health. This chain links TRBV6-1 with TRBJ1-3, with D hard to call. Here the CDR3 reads CASSEINHSSGNTIYF. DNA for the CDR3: TGTGCCAGCAGTGAAATTAACCATAGCTCTGGAAACACCATATATTTT.